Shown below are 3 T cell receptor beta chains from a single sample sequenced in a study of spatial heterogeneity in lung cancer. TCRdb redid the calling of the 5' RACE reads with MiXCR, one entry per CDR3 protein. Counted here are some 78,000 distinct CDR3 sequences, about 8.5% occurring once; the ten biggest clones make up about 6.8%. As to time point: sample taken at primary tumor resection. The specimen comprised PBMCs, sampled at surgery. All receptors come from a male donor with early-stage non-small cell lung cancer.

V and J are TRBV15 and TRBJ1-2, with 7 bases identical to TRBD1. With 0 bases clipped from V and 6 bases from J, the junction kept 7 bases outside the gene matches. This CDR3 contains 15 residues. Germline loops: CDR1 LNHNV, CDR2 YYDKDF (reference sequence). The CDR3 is CATSRDRTGEDGYTF. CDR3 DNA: TGTGCCACCAGCAGAGATCGGACAGGAGAGGATGGCTACACCTTC.

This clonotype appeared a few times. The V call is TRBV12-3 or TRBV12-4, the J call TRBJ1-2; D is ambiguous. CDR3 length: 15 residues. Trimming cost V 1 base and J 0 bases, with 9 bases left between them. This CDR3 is CASSLEPSTNYGYTF. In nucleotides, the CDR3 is TGTGCCAGCAGTTTAGAACCGAGTACTAACTATGGCTACACCTTC.

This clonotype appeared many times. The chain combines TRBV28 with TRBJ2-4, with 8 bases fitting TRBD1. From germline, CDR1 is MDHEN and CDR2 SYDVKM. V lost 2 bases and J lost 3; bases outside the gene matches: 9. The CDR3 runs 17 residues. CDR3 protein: CASSLGQGRLDKNIQYF. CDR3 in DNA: TGTGCCAGCAGTTTAGGACAGGGTAGACTCGACAAAAACATTCAGTACTTC. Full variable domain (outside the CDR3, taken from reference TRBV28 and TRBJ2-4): DVKVTQSSRYLVKRTGEKVFLECVQDMDHENMFWYRQDPGLGLRLIYFSYDVKMKEKGDIPEGYSVSREKKERFSLILESASTNQTSMYLCASSLGQGRLDKNIQYFGAGTRLSVL.